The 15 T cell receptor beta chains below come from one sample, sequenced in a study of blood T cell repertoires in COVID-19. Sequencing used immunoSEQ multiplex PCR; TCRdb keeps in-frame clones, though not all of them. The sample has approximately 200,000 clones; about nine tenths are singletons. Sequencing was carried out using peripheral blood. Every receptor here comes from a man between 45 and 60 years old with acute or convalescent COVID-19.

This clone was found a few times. Here the CDR3 reads CASSMGRQGAVQPQHF. The DNA of the CDR3 is TGTGCCAGTAGTATGGGCAGACAGGGGGCCGTTCAGCCCCAGCATTTT. The J gene is TRBJ1-5, the V gene TRBV19, with 10 bases that match TRBD1. This CDR3 spans 16 amino acids. V trimming: 3 bases; J trimming: 6 bases; junction bases outside the gene matches: 8. Per the germline V gene, CDR1 is LNHDA and CDR2 is SQIVND (reference sequence). The full variable domain, its missing parts supplied by reference TRBV19 and TRBJ1-5, is DGGITQSPKYLFRKEGQNVTLSCEQNLNHDAMYWYRQDPGQGLRLIYYSQIVNDFQKGDIAEGYSVSREKKESFPLTVTSAQKNPTAFYLCASSMGRQGAVQPQHFGDGTRLSIL.

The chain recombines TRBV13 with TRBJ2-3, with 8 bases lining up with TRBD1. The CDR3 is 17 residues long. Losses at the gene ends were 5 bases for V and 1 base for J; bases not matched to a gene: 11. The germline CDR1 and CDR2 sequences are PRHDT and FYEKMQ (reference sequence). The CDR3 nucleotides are TGTGCCAGCAGCCCCGGACAGGGATTCTTTCGCACAGATACGCAGTATTTT. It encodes CASSPGQGFFRTDTQYF.

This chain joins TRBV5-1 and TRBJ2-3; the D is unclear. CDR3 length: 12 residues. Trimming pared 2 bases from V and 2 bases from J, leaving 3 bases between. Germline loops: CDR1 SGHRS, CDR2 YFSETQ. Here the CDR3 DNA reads TGCGCCAGCAGCTTTTACACAGATACGCAGTATTTT. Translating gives CASSFYTDTQYF.

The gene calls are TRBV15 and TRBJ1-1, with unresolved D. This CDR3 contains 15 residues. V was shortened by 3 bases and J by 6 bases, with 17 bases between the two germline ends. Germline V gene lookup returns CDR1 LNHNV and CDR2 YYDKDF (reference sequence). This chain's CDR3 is CATSSARREIAEAFF. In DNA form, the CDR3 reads TGTGCCACCAGCAGTGCCCGGCGGGAGATTGCTGAAGCTTTCTTT.

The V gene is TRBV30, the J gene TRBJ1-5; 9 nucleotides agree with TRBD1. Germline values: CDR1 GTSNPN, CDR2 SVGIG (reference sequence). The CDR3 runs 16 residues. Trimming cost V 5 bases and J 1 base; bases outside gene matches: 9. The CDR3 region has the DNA TGTGCCTGGGCTGGGGACAGGGCTGGAAGCAATCAGCCCCAGCATTTT. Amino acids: CAWAGDRAGSNQPQHF.

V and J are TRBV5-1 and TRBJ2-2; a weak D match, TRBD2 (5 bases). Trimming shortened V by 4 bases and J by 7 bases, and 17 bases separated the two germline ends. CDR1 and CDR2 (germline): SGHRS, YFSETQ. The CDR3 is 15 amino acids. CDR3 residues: CASSLNAGQDGELFF. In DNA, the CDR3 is TGCGCCAGCAGCCTTAATGCGGGTCAGGACGGGGAGCTGTTTTTT.

The CDR3 loop reads CASSQDWWANQPQHF. CDR3 sequence (DNA): TGTGCCAGCAGCCAAGATTGGTGGGCCAATCAGCCCCAGCATTTT. The genes are TRBV4-2 and TRBJ1-5; D remains ambiguous. V was trimmed by 0 bases and J by 3 bases, leaving 9 bases between them. Per germline, CDR1 LGHNA and CDR2 YNFKEQ. The CDR3 totals 15 residues.

The CDR3 DNA reads TGTGCCAGCAGCTTATCGTCGACAGGGTTCATATATTTT. It codes for CASSLSSTGFIYF. The chain joins TRBV7-9 to TRBJ1-3; 7 bases map to TRBD1. The length of the CDR3 is 13 residues. Germline V gene data show CDR1 as SEHNR and CDR2 as FQNEAQ (reference sequence). The V gene end was trimmed by 2 bases and the J gene end by 12 bases; junction bases not matched to a gene: 7.

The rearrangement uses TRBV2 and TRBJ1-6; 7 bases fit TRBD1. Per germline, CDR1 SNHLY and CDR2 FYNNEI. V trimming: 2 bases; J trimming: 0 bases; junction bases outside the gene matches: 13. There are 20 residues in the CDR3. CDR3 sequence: CASSESLSTRGSSYNSPLHF. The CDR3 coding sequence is TGTGCCAGCAGTGAAAGCCTCTCGACCAGGGGGAGCTCCTATAATTCACCCCTCCACTTT.

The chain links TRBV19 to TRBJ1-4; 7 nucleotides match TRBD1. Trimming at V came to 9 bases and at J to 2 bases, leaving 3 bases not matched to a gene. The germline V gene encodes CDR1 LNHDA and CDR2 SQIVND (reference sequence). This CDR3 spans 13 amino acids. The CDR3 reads CASRDSTNEKLFF. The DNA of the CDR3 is TGTGCCAGCAGGGACAGTACTAATGAAAAACTGTTTTTT.

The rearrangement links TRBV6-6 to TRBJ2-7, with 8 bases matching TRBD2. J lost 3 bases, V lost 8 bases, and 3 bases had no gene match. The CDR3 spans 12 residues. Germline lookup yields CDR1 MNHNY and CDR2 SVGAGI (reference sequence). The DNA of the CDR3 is TGTGCCAGCCAGCGGGGGAACTACGAGCAGTACTTC. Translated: CASQRGNYEQYF.

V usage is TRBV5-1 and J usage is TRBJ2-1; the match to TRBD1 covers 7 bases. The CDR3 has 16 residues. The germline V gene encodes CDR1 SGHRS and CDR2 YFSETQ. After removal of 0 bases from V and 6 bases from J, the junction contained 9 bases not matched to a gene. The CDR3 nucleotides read TGCGCCAGCAGCTTGGAGGGACAGCCCCGCGGCAATGAGCAGTTCTTC. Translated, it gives CASSLEGQPRGNEQFF.

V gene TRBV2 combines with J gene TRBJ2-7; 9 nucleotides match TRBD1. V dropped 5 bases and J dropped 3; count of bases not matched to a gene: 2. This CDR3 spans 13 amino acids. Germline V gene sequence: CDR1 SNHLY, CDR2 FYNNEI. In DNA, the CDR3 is TGTGCCAGCAGTTTGGACAGGGGCTACGAGCAGTACTTC. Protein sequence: CASSLDRGYEQYF.

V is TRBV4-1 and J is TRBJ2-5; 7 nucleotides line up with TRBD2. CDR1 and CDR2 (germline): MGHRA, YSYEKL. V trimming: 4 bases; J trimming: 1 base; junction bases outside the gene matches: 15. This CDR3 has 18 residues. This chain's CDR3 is CASSLGSGAASGQETQYF. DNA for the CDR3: TGCGCCAGCAGCCTCGGTAGTGGGGCGGCTAGCGGCCAAGAGACCCAGTACTTC.

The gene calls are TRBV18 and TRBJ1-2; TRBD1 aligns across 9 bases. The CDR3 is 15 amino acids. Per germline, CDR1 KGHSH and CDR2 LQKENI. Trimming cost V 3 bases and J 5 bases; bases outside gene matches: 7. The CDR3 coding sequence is TGTGCCAGCTCACCCCAACCGACAGGGGGATATGGCTACACCTTC. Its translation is CASSPQPTGGYGYTF.